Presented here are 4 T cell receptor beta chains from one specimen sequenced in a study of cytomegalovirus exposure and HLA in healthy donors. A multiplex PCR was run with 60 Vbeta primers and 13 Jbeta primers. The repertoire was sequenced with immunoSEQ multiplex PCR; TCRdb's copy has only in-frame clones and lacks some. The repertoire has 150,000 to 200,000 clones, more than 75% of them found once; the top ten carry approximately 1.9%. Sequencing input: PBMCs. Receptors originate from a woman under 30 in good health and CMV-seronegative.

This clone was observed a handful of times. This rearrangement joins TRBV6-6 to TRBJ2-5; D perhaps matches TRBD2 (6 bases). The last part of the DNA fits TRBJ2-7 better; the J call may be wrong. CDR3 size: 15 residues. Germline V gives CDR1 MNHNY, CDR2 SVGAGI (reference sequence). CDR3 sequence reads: CASSPMGGGSYEQYF. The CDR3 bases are TGTGCCAGCAGCCCCATGGGGGGAGGCTCCTACGAGCAGTACTTC.

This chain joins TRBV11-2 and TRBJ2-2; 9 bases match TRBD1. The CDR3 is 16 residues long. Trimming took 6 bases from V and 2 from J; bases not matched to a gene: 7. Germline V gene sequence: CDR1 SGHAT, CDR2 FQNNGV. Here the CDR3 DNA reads TGTGCCAGCAGGTTGACAGGGGGATCAAACACCGGGGAGCTGTTTTTT. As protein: CASRLTGGSNTGELFF.

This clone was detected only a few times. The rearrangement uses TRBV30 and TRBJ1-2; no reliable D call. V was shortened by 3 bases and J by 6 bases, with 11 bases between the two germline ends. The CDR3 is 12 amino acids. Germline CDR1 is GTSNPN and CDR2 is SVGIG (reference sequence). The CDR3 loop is CAWSLAPNGYTF. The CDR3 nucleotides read TGTGCCTGGAGCCTAGCCCCCAATGGCTACACCTTC.

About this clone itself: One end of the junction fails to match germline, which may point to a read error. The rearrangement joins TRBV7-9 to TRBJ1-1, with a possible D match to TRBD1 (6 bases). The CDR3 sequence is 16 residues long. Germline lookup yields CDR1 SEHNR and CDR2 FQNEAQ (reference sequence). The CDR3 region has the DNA TGTTCCAGCAGCTCCCACGGGGGGGGCTGGGAGTTGAAGGCTTTCTTT. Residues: CSSSSHGGGWELKAFF.